Listed below are T cell receptor beta chains from one sample, sequenced in a study of regulatory T cells in long-lasting Graves disease. TCRdb used MiXCR to reprocess the multiplex PCR reads, holding one entry per CDR3 protein. This table holds 400,000 to 500,000 distinct CDR3 sequences, under 25% found once. The source material was peripheral blood mononuclear cells (PBMCs), sampled when the disease was refractory, from a patient treated with antithyroid drugs. These TCRs come from a female donor with Graves disease. CDR3s leave out the opening cysteine and the closing phenylalanine or tryptophan. A D gene is named only where the DNA matches it firmly. Rows give clone size only sometimes, using once, few, many, or a class for an expanded clone.

>few|.|TRBV6-2/TRBV6-3|TRBJ2-2
ASSSDSSGELF
>.|.|TRBV29-1|TRBJ2-6
SVGVAGANVLT
>many|TRBD1|TRBV2|TRBJ2-7
ASNTGGYEQY
>many|.|TRBV28|TRBJ2-4
ASSPDQLAKNIQY
>few|.|TRBV7-2|TRBJ2-2
ASSAASVGELF
>many|TRBD1|TRBV25-1|TRBJ2-5
ATSDRDRETQY
>many|.|TRBV2|TRBJ1-6
ASSDGGSATSPLH
>many|.|TRBV28|TRBJ1-5
ASNFEGDPSNQPQH
>many|TRBD2|TRBV29-1|TRBJ2-2
SVDTSGTGELF
>.|.|TRBV7-8|TRBJ1-4
ASSTSRGGATNEKLF
>many|.|TRBV5-1|TRBJ1-1
ASTLGGLNTEAF
>many|.|TRBV29-1|TRBJ2-2
SVSGLQNTGELF
>.|TRBD2|TRBV11-1|TRBJ2-5
ASSPTGTSGTETQY
>many|.|TRBV5-5|TRBJ2-7
ASSLAPDATYEQY
>.|TRBD2|TRBV6-1|TRBJ2-5
ASSLRGLAGEETQY
>.|.|TRBV6-5|TRBJ2-7
ASSYRGQGYEQY
>many|.|TRBV20-1|TRBJ2-5
SASPAGGTQY
>many|TRBD1|TRBV11-2|TRBJ2-4
ASSLWDSQNIQY
>.|.|TRBV6-2/TRBV6-3|TRBJ2-7
ASSYIRGTGEQY
>many|.|TRBV6-5|TRBJ2-2
ASSYSTGSGELF
>many|.|TRBV15|TRBJ2-7
ATSRDRGNEQY
>.|.|TRBV7-8|TRBJ2-7
ASSVPFRGMGYEQY
>many|.|TRBV3-1|TRBJ2-5
ASSQDTEETQY